Presented here are 22 T cell receptor beta chains from one specimen sequenced in a study of blood T cell repertoires in COVID-19. The assay was immunoSEQ multiplex PCR, and TCRdb's table has in-frame clones only and misses some. This sample has roughly 250,000 clones, with around 82% found just once. The sequenced sample was peripheral blood. These receptors all stem from an elderly woman with active or convalescent COVID-19.

This chain joins TRBV9 and TRBJ1-1, with D possibly matching TRBD1 (5 bases). Trimming left V 2 bases short and J 3 bases short, with 8 bases between. The CDR3 consists of 13 residues. The germline V gene has CDR1 SGDLS and CDR2 YYNGEE. For the CDR3, the DNA is TGTGCCAGCAGCGTGGGGGGATACACTGAAGCTTTCTTT. Its protein product is CASSVGGYTEAFF.

The chain employs TRBV7-9 and TRBJ2-2, with TRBD1 identical over 8 bases. This CDR3 comprises 17 residues. Unmatched junction bases numbered 9, after V lost 5 bases and J lost 1 base. Germline values: CDR1 SEHNR, CDR2 FQNEAQ (reference sequence). The CDR3: CASSGSRDRLNTGELFF. In nucleotides, the CDR3 is TGTGCCAGCAGCGGGAGCCGGGACAGGCTGAACACCGGGGAGCTGTTTTTT.

This chain connects TRBV19 to TRBJ1-1, with D tentatively TRBD1 (6 bases). The CDR3 runs to 13 residues. Trimming removed 8 bases from V and 5 bases from J, with 15 bases in between. In germline, CDR1 is LNHDA, CDR2 SQIVND (reference sequence). In nucleotides, the CDR3 is TGTGCCAGTTCGTCGTCCACAGGGACTGAAGCTTTCTTT. It codes for CASSSSTGTEAFF.

This clone appeared once. The gene calls are TRBV6-1 and TRBJ1-4; no clear D gene. Germline V gene lookup returns CDR1 MNHNS and CDR2 SASEGT. The CDR3 is 14 amino acids. V dropped 0 bases and J dropped 3 bases, with 5 bases sitting between them. The DNA for the CDR3 is TGTGCCAGCAGTGAAGCGGCCCCTAATGAAAAACTGTTTTTT. As protein: CASSEAAPNEKLFF.

This chain links TRBV6-1 with TRBJ2-2; no clear D gene. Trimming stripped 1 base from V and 5 bases from J, with 14 bases between. The CDR3 totals 16 residues. Germline values: CDR1 MNHNS, CDR2 SASEGT. The CDR3: CASSEVGRIGTGELFF. The DNA of the CDR3 is TGTGCCAGCAGTGAAGTAGGCAGGATCGGAACCGGGGAGCTGTTTTTT.

This sequence joins TRBV6-5 and TRBJ2-2; TRBD2 might be the D (5 bases). The V and J ends lost 4 bases and 4 bases respectively, with 10 bases between them. CDR3 size: 14 residues. The germline gives CDR1 MNHEY, CDR2 SVGAGI. The CDR3, as DNA: TGTGCCAGCAGTTCCGGAGGACCCACCGGGGAGCTGTTTTTT. The encoded protein is CASSSGGPTGELFF.

This chain connects TRBV11-3 to TRBJ2-2, with 8 bases lining up with TRBD1. The J segment lost 5 bases and the V segment lost 4 bases, leaving 6 bases of the junction unmatched. Per germline, CDR1 SGHNT and CDR2 YENEEA. The CDR3 totals 15 residues. CDR3 amino acids: CASSSGQGRTGELFF. Here the CDR3 DNA reads TGTGCCAGCAGCTCCGGACAGGGAAGGACCGGGGAGCTGTTTTTT. Complete variable domain (other parts from reference TRBV11-3 and TRBJ2-2): EAGVVQSPRYKIIEKKQPVAFWCNPISGHNTLYWYLQNLGQGPELLIRYENEEAVDDSQLPKDRFSAERLKGVDSTLKIQPAELGDSAVYLCASSSGQGRTGELFFGEGSRLTVL.

The V and J genes are TRBV11-2 and TRBJ1-1, with 8 bases aligning to TRBD1. Germline loops: CDR1 SGHAT, CDR2 FQNNGV. With 0 bases clipped from V and 0 bases from J, the junction kept 3 bases outside the gene matches. The CDR3 sequence is 16 residues long. The CDR3 protein is CASSLEGQVMNTEAFF. The CDR3 DNA follows: TGTGCCAGCAGCTTAGAGGGACAGGTGATGAACACTGAAGCTTTCTTT.

This chain uses TRBV4-1 with TRBJ2-4, with D tentatively TRBD1 (6 bases). The V end was cut by 0 bases, the J end by 0 bases, with 15 bases between. Germline CDR1 reads MGHRA; CDR2 reads YSYEKL. This CDR3 is 18 amino acids long. CDR3 protein: CASSQDYAGALAKNIQYF. The CDR3 nucleotides read TGCGCCAGCAGCCAAGATTACGCAGGGGCTCTAGCCAAAAACATTCAGTACTTC.

The V and J genes are TRBV2 and TRBJ1-4, with 7 bases matching TRBD1. Germline V gene sequence: CDR1 SNHLY, CDR2 FYNNEI. This CDR3 is built from 15 residues. Trimming took 4 bases from V and 3 from J; bases not matched to a gene: 5. CDR3 sequence (DNA): TGTGCCAGCAGTGCGACAGGGTCGGCTAATGAAAAACTGTTTTTT. This encodes CASSATGSANEKLFF.

This chain connects TRBV11-1 to TRBJ2-1, with D perhaps TRBD2 (5 bases). The CDR3 totals 15 residues. The V gene's germline CDR1 is SGHAT and CDR2 FQDESV (reference sequence). Trimming removed 4 bases at V and 5 bases at J, with 15 bases between. The CDR3: CASSSLSAENNEQFF. The CDR3 nucleotides read TGTGCCAGCAGCTCGCTTAGCGCCGAGAACAATGAGCAGTTCTTC.

In its sample, this clone was seen once. The rearrangement links TRBV9 to TRBJ2-1; 8 nucleotides match TRBD2. Germline trimming cut 0 bases from V and 10 bases from J; bases unmatched to any gene: 9. Germline V gives CDR1 SGDLS, CDR2 YYNGEE. The CDR3 has 15 amino acids. CDR3 nucleotides: TGTGCCAGCAGCGTAGTTTCGCGGGAGGACGGAGAGCAGTTCTTC. Its protein is CASSVVSREDGEQFF.

This clone was observed a handful of times. CDR3 bases: TGTGCCAGCAGTTCTGGGGGCGACAATCAGCCCCAGCATTTT. This translates into CASSSGGDNQPQHF. The chain carries TRBV6-5 and TRBJ1-5; D is perhaps TRBD1 (6 bases). The CDR3 sequence is 14 residues long. CDR1 is MNHEY, CDR2 SVGAGI, per germline. Trimming took off 4 bases at V and 3 bases at J, with 10 bases between the two ends.

This clone was seen only a few times. The same CDR3 also results from other DNA sequences found in this sample. J is TRBJ2-5 and V is TRBV5-1; weak D call: TRBD1 (6 bases). Trimming took 2 bases from V and 4 from J, leaving 9 bases between them. Germline assignment: CDR1 SGHRS and CDR2 YFSETQ. The CDR3 has 13 residues. The CDR3 spells CASSFRGGETQYF. The CDR3 region has the DNA TGCGCCAGCAGCTTCAGGGGTGGAGAGACCCAGTACTTC.

The rearrangement joins TRBV28 to TRBJ2-1; 11 nucleotides agree with TRBD1. The CDR3 runs to 16 residues. Germline-derived CDR1 and CDR2 are MDHEN and SYDVKM. Trimming took 5 bases from V and 9 from J; bases not matched to a gene: 12. The DNA of the CDR3 is TGTGCCAGCAGTAAACCGGGACAGGGGGTTGTCGGTGAGCAGTTCTTC. Encoded protein: CASSKPGQGVVGEQFF.

The rearrangement uses TRBV27 and TRBJ1-1; D possibly corresponds to TRBD1 (5 bases). The germline V and J ends were trimmed by 2 bases and 7 bases, with 11 bases remaining between them. Germline V gene sequence: CDR1 MNHEY, CDR2 SMNVEV (reference sequence). This CDR3 spans 13 amino acids. The CDR3 spells CASSLMGRGEAFF. The CDR3 DNA reads as TGTGCCAGCAGTTTAATGGGAAGGGGTGAAGCTTTCTTT.

This clone came up once. This rearrangement joins TRBV3-1 (or the pseudogene TRBV3-2) to TRBJ2-7, with 11 bases matching TRBD2. The CDR3 totals 16 residues. V dropped 1 base and J dropped 7; count of bases not matched to a gene: 9. Germline assignment: CDR1 LGHDT and CDR2 YNNKEL (reference sequence). CDR3: CASSQASSGRAREQYF. CDR3 sequence (DNA): TGTGCCAGCAGCCAAGCCAGTAGCGGGAGGGCCCGGGAGCAGTACTTC.

The CDR3 sequence: CASSLEGALGANVLTF. The CDR3 region has the DNA TGTGCCAGCAGCTTGGAGGGGGCACTTGGGGCCAACGTCCTGACTTTC. The gene calls are TRBV5-4 and TRBJ2-6; TRBD1 matches at 7 bases. Unmatched junction bases numbered 3, after V lost 0 bases and J lost 3 bases. CDR3 length: 16 amino acids. The germline CDR1 and CDR2 sequences are SGHNT and YYREEE (reference sequence).

The V gene is TRBV28, the J gene TRBJ1-3; D is undetermined. The CDR3 runs to 15 residues. Trimming pared 7 bases from V and 0 bases from J, leaving 13 bases between. From germline, CDR1 is MDHEN and CDR2 SYDVKM. CDR3: CASIPPPSSGNTIYF. CDR3 nucleotide sequence: TGTGCCAGCATTCCTCCACCTAGCTCTGGAAACACCATATATTTT.

This chain links TRBV9 with TRBJ2-2; 9 bases agree with TRBD1. Trimming cost V 4 bases and J 4 bases; bases outside gene matches: 2. The germline CDR1 and CDR2 sequences are SGDLS and YYNGEE. The CDR3 spans 14 residues. In DNA, the CDR3 is TGTGCCAGCAGCAGGGACAGGGTCACCGGGGAGCTGTTTTTT. It translates to CASSRDRVTGELFF.

The V call is TRBV6-5, the J call TRBJ1-2; the match to TRBD1 covers 7 bases. Looked up from germline, CDR1 is MNHEY and CDR2 is SVGAGI. This CDR3 is 15 amino acids long. Trimming at V came to 7 bases and at J to 3 bases, leaving 11 bases not matched to a gene. The CDR3 sequence: CASKGGDRAYYGYTF. The CDR3 DNA sequence: TGTGCCAGCAAAGGGGGCGACAGGGCCTACTATGGCTACACCTTC.

The rearrangement links TRBV2 to TRBJ1-2; D is unclear. The CDR3 spans 13 residues. Trimming removed 3 bases from V and 7 bases from J, with 12 bases in between. Germline values: CDR1 SNHLY, CDR2 FYNNEI. CDR3 DNA: TGTGCCAGCAGTGACGGGGTTTTGACTGGCTACACCTTC. Translating gives CASSDGVLTGYTF.